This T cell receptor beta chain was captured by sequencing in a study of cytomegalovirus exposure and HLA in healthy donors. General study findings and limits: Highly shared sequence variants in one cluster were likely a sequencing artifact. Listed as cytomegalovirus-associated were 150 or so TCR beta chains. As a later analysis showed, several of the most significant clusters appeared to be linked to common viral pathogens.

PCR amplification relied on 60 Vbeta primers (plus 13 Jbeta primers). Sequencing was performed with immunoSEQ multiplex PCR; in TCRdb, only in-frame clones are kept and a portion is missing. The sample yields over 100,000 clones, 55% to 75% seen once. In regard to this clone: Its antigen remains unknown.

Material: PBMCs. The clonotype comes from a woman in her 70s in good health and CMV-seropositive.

The DNA of the CDR3 is TGTGCCAGCAGCTCTGCGGGGGGGAACACCGGGGAGCTGTTTTTT. This gives the protein CASSSAGGNTGELFF. J is TRBJ2-2 and V is TRBV11-3; the match to TRBD2 covers 8 bases. Looked up from germline, CDR1 is SGHNT and CDR2 is YENEEA. This CDR3 has 15 amino acids. V was pared by 4 bases and J by 1 base, with 2 bases of the junction left unmatched.